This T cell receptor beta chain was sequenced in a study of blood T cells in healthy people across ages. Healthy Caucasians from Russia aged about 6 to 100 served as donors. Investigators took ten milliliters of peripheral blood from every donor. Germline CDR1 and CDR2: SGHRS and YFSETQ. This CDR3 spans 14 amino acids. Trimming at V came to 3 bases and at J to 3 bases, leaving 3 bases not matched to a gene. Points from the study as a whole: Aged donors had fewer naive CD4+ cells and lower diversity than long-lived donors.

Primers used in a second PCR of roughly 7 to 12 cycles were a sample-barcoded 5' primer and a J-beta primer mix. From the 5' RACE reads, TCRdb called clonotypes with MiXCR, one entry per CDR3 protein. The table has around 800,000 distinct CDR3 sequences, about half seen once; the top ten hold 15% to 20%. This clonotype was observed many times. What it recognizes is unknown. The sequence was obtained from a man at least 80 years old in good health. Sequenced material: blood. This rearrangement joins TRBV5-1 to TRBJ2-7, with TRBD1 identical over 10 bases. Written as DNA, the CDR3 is TGCGCCAGCAGCTCGACAGGGGGCATCTACGAGCAGTACTTC. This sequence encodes CASSSTGGIYEQYF.